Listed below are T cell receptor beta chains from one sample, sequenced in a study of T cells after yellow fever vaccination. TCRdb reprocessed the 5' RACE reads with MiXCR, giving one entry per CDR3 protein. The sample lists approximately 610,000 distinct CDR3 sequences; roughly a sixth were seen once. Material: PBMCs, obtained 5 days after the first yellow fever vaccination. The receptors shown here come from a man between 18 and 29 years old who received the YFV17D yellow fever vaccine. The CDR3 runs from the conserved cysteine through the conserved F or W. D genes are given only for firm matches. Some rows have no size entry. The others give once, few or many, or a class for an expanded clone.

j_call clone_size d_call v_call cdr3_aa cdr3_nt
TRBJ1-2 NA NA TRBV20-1 CSASLPGGGYTF TGCAGTGCTAGCCTCCCGGGGGGGGGCTACACCTTC
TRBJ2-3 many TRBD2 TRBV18 CASSPPLAGADTQYF TGTGCCAGCTCACCACCCCTAGCGGGGGCAGATACGCAGTATTTT
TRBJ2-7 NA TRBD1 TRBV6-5 CASSYAQDRGVSYEQYF TGTGCCAGCAGTTACGCGCAAGACAGGGGGGTATCCTACGAGCAGTACTTC
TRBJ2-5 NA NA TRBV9 CASSVDRQGWETQYF TGTGCCAGCAGCGTAGATCGGCAGGGGTGGGAGACCCAGTACTTC
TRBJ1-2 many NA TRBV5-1 CASSLETQGFYGYTF TGCGCCAGCAGCTTGGAAACCCAGGGATTCTATGGCTACACCTTC
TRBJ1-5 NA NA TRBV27 CASSLLGGQPQHF TGTGCCAGCAGTCTTTTGGGCGGTCAGCCCCAGCATTTT
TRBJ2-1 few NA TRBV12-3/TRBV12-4 CASSLRVSGDEQFF TGTGCCAGCAGTTTGCGAGTTTCGGGCGATGAGCAGTTCTTC
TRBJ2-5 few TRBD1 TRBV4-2 CASSRQGEGTQYF TGTGCCAGCAGCCGACAGGGGGAAGGGACCCAGTACTTC
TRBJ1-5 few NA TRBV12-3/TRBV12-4 CASTYLGRGPNQPQHF TGTGCCAGCACCTACCTCGGACGGGGTCCCAATCAGCCCCAGCATTTT
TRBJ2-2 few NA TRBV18 CASSTRTANTGELFF TGTGCCAGCTCAACCCGGACAGCGAACACCGGGGAGCTGTTTTTT
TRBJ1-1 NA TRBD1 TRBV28 CASSFTLSTTGMNTEAFF TGTGCCAGCAGTTTCACTCTTTCTACGACAGGGATGAACACTGAAGCTTTCTTT
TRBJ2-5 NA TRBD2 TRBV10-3 CAISEGAGGLETQYF TGTGCCATCAGTGAGGGAGCGGGGGGCCTGGAGACCCAGTACTTC
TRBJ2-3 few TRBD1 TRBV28 CASSPHGTGDSDTQYF TGTGCCAGCAGTCCGCACGGGACAGGGGATTCGGATACGCAGTATTTT
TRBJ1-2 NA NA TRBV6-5 CASSYYPRTGGSYGYTF TGTGCCAGCAGTTACTATCCTCGGACGGGGGGCTCCTATGGCTACACCTTC
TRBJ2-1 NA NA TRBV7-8 CASSLVDTGYQFF TGTGCCAGCAGCTTAGTGGATACGGGGTACCAGTTCTTC
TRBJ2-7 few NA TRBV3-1 CASSQGTLAEQYF TGTGCCAGCAGCCAAGGAACGTTGGCCGAGCAGTACTTC
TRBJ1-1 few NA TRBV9 CASSPRGLNTEAFF TGTGCCAGCAGCCCTAGGGGGTTAAACACTGAAGCTTTCTTT
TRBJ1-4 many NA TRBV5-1 CASSPTGFHEKLFF TGCGCCAGCAGCCCGACAGGATTTCATGAAAAACTGTTTTTT
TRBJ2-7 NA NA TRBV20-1 CSAIPSGTEQYF TGCAGTGCCATCCCGAGTGGGACCGAGCAGTACTTC
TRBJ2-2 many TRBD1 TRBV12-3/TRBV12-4 CASRGQLNTGELFF TGTGCCAGCAGGGGACAGCTGAACACCGGGGAGCTGTTTTTT
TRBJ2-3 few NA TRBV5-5 CASRYGTYTDTQYF TGTGCCAGCAGATACGGGACGTACACAGATACGCAGTATTTT
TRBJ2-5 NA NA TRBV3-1 CASSPHPIKWQETQYF TGTGCCAGCAGCCCTCATCCCATTAAGTGGCAAGAGACCCAGTACTTC
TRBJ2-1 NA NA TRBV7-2 CASSLLGRLTVGEQFF TGTGCCAGCAGCTTACTAGGCAGGCTAACAGTAGGTGAGCAGTTCTTC
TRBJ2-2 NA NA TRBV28 CASEGLTGELFF TGTGCCAGCGAGGGCCTCACCGGGGAGCTGTTTTTT
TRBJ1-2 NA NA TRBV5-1 CASSLDVGADYGYTF TGCGCCAGCAGCTTGGATGTGGGGGCGGACTATGGCTACACCTTC
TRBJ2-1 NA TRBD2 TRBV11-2 CASSLRGLAGGVYNNEQFF TGTGCCAGCAGCTTACGGGGACTAGCGGGGGGAGTTTATAACAATGAGCAGTTCTTC
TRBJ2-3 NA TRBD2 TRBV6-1 CASSQRPPGGSYTDTQYF TGTGCCAGCAGCCAACGTCCCCCGGGGGGGTCCTACACAGATACGCAGTATTTT
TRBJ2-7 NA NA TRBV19 CASSARRGSSYEQYF TGTGCCAGTAGTGCCCGGCGGGGCAGCTCCTACGAGCAGTACTTC
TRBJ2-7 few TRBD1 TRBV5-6 CASRPDRVEEQYF TGTGCCAGCAGACCGGACAGGGTGGAAGAGCAGTACTTC
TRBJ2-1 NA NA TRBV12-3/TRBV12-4 CASSFDFYNEQFF TGTGCCAGCAGTTTCGACTTCTACAATGAGCAGTTCTTC
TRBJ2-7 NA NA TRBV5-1 CASRRDEGFYEQYF TGCGCCAGCAGAAGGGACGAGGGTTTCTACGAGCAGTACTTC
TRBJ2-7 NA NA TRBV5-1 CASSLVLGAYEQYF TGCGCCAGCAGCTTGGTGCTCGGTGCCTACGAGCAGTACTTC
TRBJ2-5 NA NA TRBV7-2 CASSNLPGSEGTQYF TGTGCCAGCAGCAATTTACCGGGCTCAGAAGGGACCCAGTACTTC
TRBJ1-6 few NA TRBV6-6 CASGRYNSPLHF TGTGCCAGCGGAAGATATAATTCACCCCTCCACTTT
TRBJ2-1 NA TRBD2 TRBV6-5 CASSYWRGGTNEQFF TGTGCCAGCAGTTACTGGCGGGGGGGAACGAATGAGCAGTTCTTC
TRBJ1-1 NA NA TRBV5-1 CASSLKTDTEAFF TGCGCCAGCAGCTTGAAGACGGACACTGAAGCTTTCTTT
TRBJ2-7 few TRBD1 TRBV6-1 CASRAGTAPEQYF TGTGCCAGCAGAGCCGGGACAGCCCCTGAGCAGTACTTC
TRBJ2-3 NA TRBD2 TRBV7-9 CASSFYAGGADTQYF TGTGCCAGCAGCTTTTATGCGGGGGGAGCAGATACGCAGTATTTT
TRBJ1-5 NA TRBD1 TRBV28 CASRDRVPGPQHF TGTGCCAGCAGAGACAGGGTTCCGGGGCCCCAGCATTTT
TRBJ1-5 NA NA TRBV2 CASSEALGSNQPQHF TGTGCCAGCAGTGAAGCGCTTGGGAGCAATCAGCCCCAGCATTTT
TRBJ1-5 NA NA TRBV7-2 CASSLRSWGNQPQHF TGTGCCAGCAGCTTAAGGTCGTGGGGCAATCAGCCCCAGCATTTT
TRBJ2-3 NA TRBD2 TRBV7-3 CASSLWAGLAGGPDTQYF TGTGCCAGCAGCCTTTGGGCGGGACTAGCGGGGGGGCCAGATACGCAGTATTTT
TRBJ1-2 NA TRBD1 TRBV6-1 CASSDRAFGYTF TGTGCCAGCAGCGACAGGGCCTTTGGCTACACCTTC
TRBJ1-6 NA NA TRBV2 CASSGGNNSPLHF TGTGCCAGCAGTGGTGGAAATAATTCACCCCTCCACTTT
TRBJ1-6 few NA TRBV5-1 CASSTREATNSPLHF TGCGCCAGCAGCACCCGTGAAGCTACTAATTCACCCCTCCACTTT
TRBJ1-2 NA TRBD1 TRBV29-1 CSVQMGTVSNYGYTF TGCAGCGTCCAGATGGGGACAGTTTCTAACTATGGCTACACCTTC
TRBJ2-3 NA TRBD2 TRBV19 CASRRELAGAADTQYF TGTGCCAGTAGGCGCGAACTAGCGGGGGCCGCAGATACGCAGTATTTT
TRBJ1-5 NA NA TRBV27 CASRASWGDSSNQPQHF TGTGCCAGCAGAGCCTCTTGGGGAGACAGTAGCAATCAGCCCCAGCATTTT
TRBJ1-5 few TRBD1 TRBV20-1 CSASVGDRTNQPQHF TGCAGTGCTAGCGTAGGGGACAGGACCAATCAGCCCCAGCATTTT
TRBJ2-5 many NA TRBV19 CASSIGGHLSGTQYF TGTGCCAGTAGTATAGGAGGCCACCTCTCAGGGACCCAGTACTTC
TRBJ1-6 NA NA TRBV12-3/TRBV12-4 CASSLRASYNSPLHF TGTGCCAGCAGTTTGCGGGCGTCCTATAATTCACCCCTCCACTTT
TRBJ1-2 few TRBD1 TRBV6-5 CASSYPSGQGVNGYTF TGTGCCAGCAGTTACCCTAGCGGACAGGGGGTTAATGGCTACACCTTC
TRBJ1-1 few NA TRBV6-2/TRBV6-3 CASSKPGNTEAFF TGTGCCAGCAGTAAACCGGGGAACACTGAAGCTTTCTTT